These T cell receptor beta chains were read from a single sample in a study of blood T cell repertoires in COVID-19. The table came from immunoSEQ multiplex PCR; TCRdb's copy has only in-frame clones and leaves some out. The data show roughly 90,000 clones, with 80% to 85% seen just once and approximately 34% held by the top ten. The specimen was peripheral blood. The receptors originated from a woman older than 75 with active or convalescent COVID-19. CDR3s include the opening cysteine and the closing phenylalanine or tryptophan. The D gene is left open where the match is weak. For some rows the clone size is stated as once, few or many, or as a class when expanded; others skip it.

V gene	J gene	D gene	clone size	CDR3 protein	CDR3 DNA
TRBV5-6	TRBJ1-6	.	.	CASSFLRQGNSPLHF	TGTGCCAGCAGCTTTCTACGCCAGGGGAATTCACCCCTCCACTTT
TRBV28	TRBJ2-1	TRBD2	.	CASILGLAGPQEQFF	TGTGCCAGCATTCTGGGACTAGCGGGACCCCAAGAGCAGTTCTTC
TRBV28	TRBJ1-6	TRBD1	.	CASSLQGAEWSPLHF	TGTGCCAGCAGTCTACAGGGGGCAGAATGGTCACCCCTCCACTTT
TRBV7-2	TRBJ1-4	TRBD1	.	CASSTKQGVRSNEKLFF	TGTGCCAGCAGCACAAAACAGGGGGTTCGCAGTAATGAAAAACTGTTTTTT
TRBV3-1/TRBV3-2	TRBJ2-1	TRBD2	.	CASRPGLAENEQFF	TGTGCCAGCAGACCGGGACTAGCGGAAAATGAGCAGTTCTTC
TRBV5-5	TRBJ2-1	TRBD2	.	CASSLVSTSGGYNEQFF	TGTGCCAGCAGCTTGGTGTCGACTAGCGGGGGATACAATGAGCAGTTCTTC
TRBV14	TRBJ2-1	.	.	CASSQGPGTYNEQFF	TGTGCCAGCAGCCAAGGACCGGGAACCTACAATGAGCAGTTCTTC
TRBV27	TRBJ2-2	TRBD1	.	CASSSHRDRDLAGELFF	TGTGCCAGCAGTTCCCACCGGGACAGGGATCTCGCCGGGGAGCTGTTTTTT
TRBV2	TRBJ2-2	.	.	CASSERQLSGELFF	TGTGCCAGCAGTGAGCGGCAGCTGTCGGGGGAGCTGTTTTTT
TRBV9	TRBJ2-5	TRBD2	.	CASSATSGGAWETQYF	TGTGCCAGCAGCGCAACTAGCGGGGGGGCTTGGGAGACCCAGTACTTC
TRBV24-1	TRBJ2-1	TRBD1	.	CATSRQGRVNEQFF	TGTGCCACCAGTCGACAGGGACGGGTCAATGAGCAGTTCTTC
TRBV29-1	TRBJ1-1	TRBD1	.	CSVDKGQVEAFF	TGCAGCGTGGATAAAGGACAGGTAGAAGCTTTCTTT
TRBV30	TRBJ2-3	.	.	CAWSVLSMVDTQYF	TGTGCCTGGAGTGTACTCTCGATGGTTGATACGCAGTATTTT
TRBV11-3	TRBJ1-2	.	once	CASSLGGLTLSGYTF	TGTGCCAGCAGCTTGGGGGGGCTCACACTGAGTGGCTACACCTTC
TRBV28	TRBJ1-5	.	.	CASKQGGVNQPQHF	TGTGCCAGCAAGCAGGGAGGGGTCAATCAGCCCCAGCATTTT
TRBV2	TRBJ1-5	.	few	CASSSGQGIRAYF	TGTGCCAGCAGTTCGGGGCAGGGGATCCGGGCGTATTTT
TRBV15	TRBJ2-7	.	.	CATSRGTLQGREQYF	TGTGCCACCAGCAGGGGCACCCTCCAAGGCAGGGAGCAGTACTTC
TRBV6-6	TRBJ2-7	.	.	CASSNTYEQYF	TGTGCCAGCAGTAATACCTACGAGCAGTACTTC
TRBV10-3	TRBJ2-1	TRBD2	.	CAISAGLAVTSSYNEQFF	TGTGCCATCAGTGCGGGACTAGCGGTTACGAGCTCCTACAATGAGCAGTTCTTC
TRBV6-5	TRBJ2-7	.	once	CASSLQGYEQYF	TGTGCCAGCAGTTTACAGGGTTACGAGCAGTACTTC
TRBV11-2	TRBJ2-7	TRBD2	.	CASSSAPSGQNYEQYF	TGTGCCAGCAGCTCCGCCCCTAGCGGCCAGAACTACGAGCAGTACTTC
TRBV15	TRBJ1-5	.	.	CATSRDRGEGQPQHF	TGTGCCACCAGCAGAGATCGAGGGGAGGGTCAGCCCCAGCATTTT
TRBV6-8	TRBJ2-3	.	.	CASNHKGGGGGTDTQYF	TGTGCCAGCAACCACAAAGGGGGGGGTGGTGGCACAGATACGCAGTATTTT
TRBV5-8	TRBJ1-1	.	.	CATQLGNTEAFF	TGTGCCACCCAACTCGGTAACACTGAAGCTTTCTTT
TRBV7-8	TRBJ1-2	TRBD1	.	CASSQTGVVGYTF	TGTGCCAGCAGCCAGACAGGGGTGGTTGGCTACACCTTC
TRBV7-8	TRBJ1-1	.	.	CASSPTGGTEAFF	TGTGCCAGCAGCCCAACGGGGGGAACTGAAGCTTTCTTT
TRBV5-1	TRBJ2-7	.	.	CASSLGGGTHEQYF	TGCGCCAGCAGCTTGGGTGGGGGGACCCACGAGCAGTACTTC
TRBV10-3	TRBJ1-3	.	.	CAISEWAGGVRNTIYF	TGTGCCATCAGTGAGTGGGCGGGAGGTGTGCGAAACACCATATATTTT
TRBV6-2/TRBV6-3	TRBJ2-7	TRBD1	.	CASSYSGQGHLEYF	TGTGCCAGCAGTTACTCGGGACAGGGTCATCTAGAGTACTTC
TRBV19	TRBJ1-4	.	.	CASSINGGNLFNEKLFF	TGTGCCAGTAGTATAAACGGGGGAAACCTATTTAATGAAAAACTGTTTTTT
TRBV9	TRBJ1-1	.	.	CASSVAPGTEAFF	TGTGCCAGCAGCGTAGCTCCAGGCACTGAAGCTTTCTTT
TRBV11-1	TRBJ2-7	TRBD2	.	CASRLLAGNAYEQYF	TGTGCCAGCAGACTTCTAGCGGGGAATGCATACGAGCAGTACTTC
TRBV2	TRBJ1-4	.	.	CASSELSTNEKLFF	TGTGCCAGCAGTGAACTCTCAACTAATGAAAAACTGTTTTTT
TRBV4-1	TRBJ1-2	TRBD1	.	CASSQATGGIRGGYTF	TGCGCCAGCAGCCAAGCGACAGGGGGCATTCGGGGAGGCTACACCTTC
TRBV19	TRBJ1-2	.	few	CASSIRSSFYGYTF	TGTGCCAGTAGTATCCGGAGTTCCTTCTATGGCTACACCTTC